Listed here is a single T cell receptor beta chain. There are 18 residues in the CDR3. Trimming pared 6 bases from V and 3 bases from J, leaving 26 bases between. Per germline, CDR1 MNHNS and CDR2 SASEGT. The sample originates from a study of CD8 T cells in ankylosing spondylitis. TCRdb recomputed calls from the 5' RACE reads with MiXCR, one row per CDR3 protein. The data hold 350,000 or so distinct CDR3 sequences, with about 15% observed a single time. Sequenced material: blood, either unsorted or a sorted T cell fraction (not recorded which). The V call is TRBV6-1, the J call TRBJ1-2; tentatively, D is TRBD1 (6 bases). The sequence came from a male donor with ankylosing spondylitis or in good health (not recorded which). Written as DNA, the CDR3 is TGTGCCAGCAGCCCCCCCAGCTTAGGGGACAAACGGCACTATGGCTACACCTTC. It is translated as CASSPPSLGDKRHYGYTF.